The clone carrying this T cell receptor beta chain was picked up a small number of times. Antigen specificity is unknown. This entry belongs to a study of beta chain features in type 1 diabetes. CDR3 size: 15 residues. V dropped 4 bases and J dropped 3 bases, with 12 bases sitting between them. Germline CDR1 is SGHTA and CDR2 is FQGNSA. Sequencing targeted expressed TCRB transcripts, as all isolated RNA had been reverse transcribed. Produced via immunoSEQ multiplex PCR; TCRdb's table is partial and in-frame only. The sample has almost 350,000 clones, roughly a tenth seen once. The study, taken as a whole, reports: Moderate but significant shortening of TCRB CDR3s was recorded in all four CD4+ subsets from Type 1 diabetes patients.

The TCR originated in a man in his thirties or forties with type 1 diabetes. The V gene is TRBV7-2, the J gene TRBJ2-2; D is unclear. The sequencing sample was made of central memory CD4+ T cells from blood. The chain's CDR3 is CASSSRQADTGELFF. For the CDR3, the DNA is TGTGCCAGCAGCTCCCGGCAGGCGGACACCGGGGAGCTGTTTTTT.